This T cell receptor beta chain emerged from a study of HIV-infected children after antiretroviral therapy interruption. The study, taken as a whole, reports: Sorted CD45RA+ naive cells might include minor non-naive CD45RA+ cells.

Unique molecular identifiers were included in an RNA-based 3' RACE TCR library. TCRdb passed the 3' RACE reads through MiXCR, listing each CDR3 protein once. The top ten hold about 1.1% of the sample, which has about 89,000 distinct CDR3 sequences, approximately 6.9% seen once. Details on this clonotype: Its antigen remains unidentified.

Stated treatment: PENTA 11 planned treatment interruption arm or continuous ART arm. The receptor comes from a pool of human donors with HIV. The specimen comprised CD45RA+ CD4+ T cells from PBMCs, pooled from several time points, sampled from a donor given antiretroviral therapy, either interrupted or continuous. Sample subset: naive CD4+ CD45RA+ CD45RO- T cells.

The CDR3 coding sequence is TGTGCCATCAGTGAAGGGGGAGGCCGGAACACCGGGGAGCTGTTTTTT. It codes for CAISEGGGRNTGELFF. V and J are TRBV10-3 and TRBJ2-2; either TRBD1 or TRBD2 may supply D (6 bases each). The V gene's germline CDR1 is ENHRY and CDR2 SYGVKD. V was shortened by 3 bases and J by 1 base, with 12 bases between the two germline ends. There are 16 residues in the CDR3.